This T cell receptor beta chain was retrieved from a study of blood T cell repertoires in COVID-19. Study background: Collection of acute and convalescent COVID-19 samples took place in the United States, Italy and Spain.

Source study methods: Nucleated cell counts were estimated from reference gene primer amplification. Data came from immunoSEQ multiplex PCR; TCRdb stores just in-frame clones and leaves some out. The V and J calls and the clone size are those of that table, but D and trimming were determined from the DNA. Of approximately 46,000 clones in the sample, around 81% were seen once. In Seattle, patients joined the study during active infection and were tracked longitudinally. The CDR3 sequence is 17 residues long. Per the germline V gene, CDR1 is SGHDN and CDR2 is FVKESK. V gave up 1 base and J gave up 4 bases; unmatched junction bases: 9.

The source is a woman aged 80 or over with COVID-19, enrolled during active disease. The specimen was peripheral blood. The J gene is TRBJ2-1, the V gene TRBV14; TRBD2 matches 8 bases. The CDR3 reads CASSQVFGREGYNEQFF. The CDR3 DNA reads TGTGCCAGCAGCCAAGTATTCGGTCGGGAGGGTTACAATGAGCAGTTCTTC.